This is a list of T cell receptor beta chains from one sample in a study of T cells in Graves' hyperthyroidism and ophthalmopathy. TCRdb used MiXCR to reprocess the multiplex PCR reads, holding one entry per CDR3 protein. The sample holds over 550,000 distinct CDR3 sequences, 16% seen once. Material for sequencing was blood. These receptors came from a woman between 18 and 29 years old with Graves' hyperthyroidism. CDR3s include the opening cysteine and the closing phenylalanine or tryptophan. A D gene is named only where the DNA matches it firmly. Size values are once, few and many counts, or a class for expanded clones, and some rows have none.

D gene: NA
J gene: TRBJ1-4
V gene: TRBV27
clone size: many
CDR3 DNA: TGTGCCAGCAGAAGGAATGACAGGTTATTAAATGAAAAACTGTTTTTT
CDR3 protein: CASRRNDRLLNEKLFF

D gene: NA
J gene: TRBJ1-5
V gene: TRBV12-3/TRBV12-4
clone size: NA
CDR3 DNA: TGTGCCAGCAGGCCCAGGAGGCAGCCCCAGCATTTT
CDR3 protein: CASRPRRQPQHF

D gene: TRBD1
J gene: TRBJ1-6
V gene: TRBV7-8
clone size: many
CDR3 DNA: TGTGCCAGCAGCTTAGTCGGGACAGGGAATTCACCCCTCCACTTT
CDR3 protein: CASSLVGTGNSPLHF

D gene: TRBD2
J gene: TRBJ2-7
V gene: TRBV14
clone size: NA
CDR3 DNA: TGTGCCAGCAGCCAAGGTAGACTAGCGGGGTACGAGCAGTACTTC
CDR3 protein: CASSQGRLAGYEQYF

D gene: NA
J gene: TRBJ1-4
V gene: TRBV7-8
clone size: NA
CDR3 DNA: TGTGCCAGCAGCGCCGGGCGGGCTACAACTAATGAAAAACTGTTTTTT
CDR3 protein: CASSAGRATTNEKLFF

D gene: NA
J gene: TRBJ2-5
V gene: TRBV3-1
clone size: many
CDR3 DNA: TGTGCCAGCAGCGACTTTCGTACGGCCCAAGAGACCCAGTACTTC
CDR3 protein: CASSDFRTAQETQYF

D gene: TRBD1
J gene: TRBJ2-7
V gene: TRBV29-1
clone size: few
CDR3 DNA: TGCAGCGTTACTAGACAGGGGGCTAGCGAGCAGTACTTC
CDR3 protein: CSVTRQGASEQYF

D gene: NA
J gene: TRBJ2-4
V gene: TRBV11-3
clone size: few
CDR3 DNA: TGTGCCAGCAGCTCATTAAGGGGGTCCAAAAACATTCAGTACTTC
CDR3 protein: CASSSLRGSKNIQYF

D gene: TRBD2
J gene: TRBJ2-6
V gene: TRBV9
clone size: NA
CDR3 DNA: TGTGCCAGCAGCCACGGGACTAGCGGGTCTGGGGCCAACGTCCTGACTTTC
CDR3 protein: CASSHGTSGSGANVLTF

D gene: TRBD1
J gene: TRBJ2-3
V gene: TRBV27
clone size: few
CDR3 DNA: TGTGCCAGCAGTCGAAGACAGGGGCTTGGCACAGATACGCAGTATTTT
CDR3 protein: CASSRRQGLGTDTQYF

D gene: TRBD1
J gene: TRBJ1-1
V gene: TRBV20-1
clone size: few
CDR3 DNA: TGCAGTGCTAGAACTCGACAGGGTTGGACTGAAGCTTTCTTT
CDR3 protein: CSARTRQGWTEAFF

D gene: NA
J gene: TRBJ2-2
V gene: TRBV20-1
clone size: many
CDR3 DNA: TGCAGTGCGAGGCCACTCGGGACTTCAAACACCGGGGAGCTGTTTTTT
CDR3 protein: CSARPLGTSNTGELFF

D gene: TRBD1
J gene: TRBJ2-3
V gene: TRBV6-1
clone size: many
CDR3 DNA: TGTGCCAGCAGTCCCGACAGGGCCACAGATACGCAGTATTTT
CDR3 protein: CASSPDRATDTQYF

D gene: NA
J gene: TRBJ2-1
V gene: TRBV14
clone size: NA
CDR3 DNA: TGTGCCAGCAGCCCTTTCGGACAGCAGCAGTTCTTC
CDR3 protein: CASSPFGQQQFF

D gene: NA
J gene: TRBJ2-5
V gene: TRBV14
clone size: NA
CDR3 DNA: TGTGCCAGCAGCCAAGAAATCCGGGAGACCCAGTACTTC
CDR3 protein: CASSQEIRETQYF

D gene: TRBD2
J gene: TRBJ2-1
V gene: TRBV20-1
clone size: few
CDR3 DNA: TGCAGTGCCGCCCGACTAGCGGGAGTCGGTGAGCAGTTCTTC
CDR3 protein: CSAARLAGVGEQFF

D gene: NA
J gene: TRBJ2-7
V gene: TRBV11-2
clone size: many
CDR3 DNA: TGTGCCAGCAGCTCCCCAGGGGGGCAGCGGAAGTACGAGCAGTACTTC
CDR3 protein: CASSSPGGQRKYEQYF

D gene: NA
J gene: TRBJ2-7
V gene: TRBV12-3/TRBV12-4
clone size: NA
CDR3 DNA: TGTGCCAGCAGCCCGGCGGGGACCTACGAGCAGTACTTC
CDR3 protein: CASSPAGTYEQYF

D gene: NA
J gene: TRBJ1-1
V gene: TRBV13
clone size: NA
CDR3 DNA: TGTGCCAGCAGCTTAGCAGGTAAAGCTTCCTTT
CDR3 protein: CASSLAGKASF

D gene: NA
J gene: TRBJ1-4
V gene: TRBV4-3
clone size: NA
CDR3 DNA: TGCGCCAGCAGCCAAGATCGACAGGTGGGAGAAAAACTGTTTTTT
CDR3 protein: CASSQDRQVGEKLFF

D gene: NA
J gene: TRBJ2-1
V gene: TRBV27
clone size: many
CDR3 DNA: TGTGCCAGCAGTTTGAGCCCAATGACAGTCTGGCATGAGCAGTTCTTC
CDR3 protein: CASSLSPMTVWHEQFF

D gene: NA
J gene: TRBJ1-5
V gene: TRBV20-1
clone size: NA
CDR3 DNA: TGCAGTGCTAGAGATATCAGGTCCGGGAGCAATCAGCCCCAGCATTTT
CDR3 protein: CSARDIRSGSNQPQHF

D gene: NA
J gene: TRBJ1-2
V gene: TRBV12-3/TRBV12-4
clone size: many
CDR3 DNA: TGTGCCAGCAGTTTTGTCGTTCCGGGGAGCGGCTACACCTTC
CDR3 protein: CASSFVVPGSGYTF

D gene: NA
J gene: TRBJ2-1
V gene: TRBV7-3
clone size: NA
CDR3 DNA: TGTGCCAGCAGCCCTGAATTGGATCACAATGAGCAGTTCTTC
CDR3 protein: CASSPELDHNEQFF

D gene: NA
J gene: TRBJ1-2
V gene: TRBV6-6
clone size: many
CDR3 DNA: TGTGCCAGCAGTTACCGCGTTACAGCTGACTATGGCTACACCTTC
CDR3 protein: CASSYRVTADYGYTF

D gene: TRBD1
J gene: TRBJ2-1
V gene: TRBV5-1
clone size: NA
CDR3 DNA: TGTGCCAGCAGTCCCCGGGACAGGGGCAATGAGCAGTTCTTC
CDR3 protein: CASSPRDRGNEQFF

D gene: TRBD1
J gene: TRBJ2-2
V gene: TRBV6-1
clone size: few
CDR3 DNA: TGTGCCAGCAGTCACAGGGGGGTCACCGGGGAGCTGTTTTTT
CDR3 protein: CASSHRGVTGELFF